One TCR beta chain is described in this entry. The data originate from a study of T cell clones after liver transplantation. The wider study: A pre-transplant mixed lymphocyte reaction with TCRbeta sequencing defined graft-donor-reactive clones followed in post-transplant blood. Draws occurred before transplant, before withdrawal, and after complete or failed withdrawal. At least one year of complete immunosuppression withdrawal without enzymes over twice normal defined tolerance.

Per the germline V gene, CDR1 is SEHNR and CDR2 is FQNEAQ (reference sequence). This CDR3 comprises 14 residues. Trimming stripped 4 bases from V and 3 bases from J, with 13 bases between. Using immunoSEQ multiplex PCR, the repertoire was profiled, and TCRdb retains in-frame clones only, with some absent. The sample carries 70,000 or so clones, around nine tenths recorded once. The sequence came from a human donor who received a liver transplant. The chain recombines TRBV7-9 with TRBJ2-7, with D perhaps matching TRBD1 (6 bases). Sequenced material: CD4+ T cells from blood, taken before liver transplant. CDR3 protein: CASSSGQIIYEQYF. The CDR3 nucleotides read TGTGCCAGCAGCTCCGGACAGATTATCTACGAGCAGTACTTC.